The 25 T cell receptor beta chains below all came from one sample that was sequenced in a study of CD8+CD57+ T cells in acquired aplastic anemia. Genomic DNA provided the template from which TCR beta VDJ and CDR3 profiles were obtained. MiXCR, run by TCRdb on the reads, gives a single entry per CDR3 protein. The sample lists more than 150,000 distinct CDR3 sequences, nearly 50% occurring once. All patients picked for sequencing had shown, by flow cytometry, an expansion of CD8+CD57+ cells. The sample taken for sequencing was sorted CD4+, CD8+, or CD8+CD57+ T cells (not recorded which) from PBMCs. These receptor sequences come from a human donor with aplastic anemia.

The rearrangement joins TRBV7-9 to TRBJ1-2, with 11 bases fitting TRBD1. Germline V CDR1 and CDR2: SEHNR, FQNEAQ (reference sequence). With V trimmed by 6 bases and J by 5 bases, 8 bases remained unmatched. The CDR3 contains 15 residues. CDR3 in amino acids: CASSSPGTGGYGYTF. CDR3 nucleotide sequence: TGTGCCAGCAGTTCCCCCGGGACAGGGGGGTATGGCTACACCTTC. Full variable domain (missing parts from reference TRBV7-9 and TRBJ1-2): DTGVSQNPRHKITKRGQNVTFRCDPISEHNRLYWYRQTLGQGPEFLTYFQNEAQLEKSRLLSDRFSAERPKGSFSTLEIQRTEQGDSAMYLCASSSPGTGGYGYTFGSGTRLTVV.

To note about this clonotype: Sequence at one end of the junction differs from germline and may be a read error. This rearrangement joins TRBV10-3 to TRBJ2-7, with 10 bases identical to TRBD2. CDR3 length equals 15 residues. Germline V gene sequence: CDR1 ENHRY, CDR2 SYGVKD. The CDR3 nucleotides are TGTGCCAGCAGTGGCGGGACTAGCGTTATCCACGAGCAGTACTTC. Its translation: CASSGGTSVIHEQYF.

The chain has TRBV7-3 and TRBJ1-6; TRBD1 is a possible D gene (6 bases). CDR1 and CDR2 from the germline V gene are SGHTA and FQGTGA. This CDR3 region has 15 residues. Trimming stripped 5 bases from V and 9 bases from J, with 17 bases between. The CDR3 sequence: CASSQVSGGRSPLHF. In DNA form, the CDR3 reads TGTGCCAGCAGCCAAGTAAGCGGGGGGCGTTCACCCCTCCACTTT. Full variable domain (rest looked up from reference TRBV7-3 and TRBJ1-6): GAGVSQTPSNKVTEKGKYVELRCDPISGHTALYWYRQSLGQGPEFLIYFQGTGAADDSGLPNDRFFAVRPEGSVSTLKIQRTERGDSAVYLCASSQVSGGRSPLHFGNGTRLTVT.

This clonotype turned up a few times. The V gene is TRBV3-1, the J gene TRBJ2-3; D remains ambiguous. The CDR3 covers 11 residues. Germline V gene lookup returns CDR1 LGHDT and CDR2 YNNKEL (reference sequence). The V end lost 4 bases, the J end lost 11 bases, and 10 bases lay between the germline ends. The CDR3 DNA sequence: TGTGCCAGCAGCCCCCGTTGGGAGCAGTATTTT. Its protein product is CASSPRWEQYF.

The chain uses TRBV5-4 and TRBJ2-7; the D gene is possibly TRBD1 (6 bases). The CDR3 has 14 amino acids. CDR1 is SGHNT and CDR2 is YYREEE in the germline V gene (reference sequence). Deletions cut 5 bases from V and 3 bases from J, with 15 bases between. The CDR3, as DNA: TGTGCCAGCAGTTATGACAGGTCGGTCTACGAGCAGTACTTC. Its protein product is CASSYDRSVYEQYF.

CDR3 residues: CASSPDRGRDQPQHF. As DNA, the CDR3 is TGTGCCAGCAGTCCCGACAGGGGGAGGGATCAGCCCCAGCATTTT. The V call is TRBV7-2, the J call TRBJ1-5; 9 bases match TRBD1. The CDR3 is 15 residues long. Germline trimming cut 6 bases from V and 5 bases from J; bases unmatched to any gene: 8. Per germline, CDR1 SGHTA and CDR2 FQGNSA. Drawing the rest from reference TRBV7-2 and TRBJ1-5, the complete variable domain is GAGVSQSPSNKVTEKGKDVELRCDPISGHTALYWYRQSLGQGLEFLIYFQGNSAPDKSGLPSDRFSAERTGGSVSTLTIQRTQQEDSAVYLCASSPDRGRDQPQHFGDGTRLSIL.

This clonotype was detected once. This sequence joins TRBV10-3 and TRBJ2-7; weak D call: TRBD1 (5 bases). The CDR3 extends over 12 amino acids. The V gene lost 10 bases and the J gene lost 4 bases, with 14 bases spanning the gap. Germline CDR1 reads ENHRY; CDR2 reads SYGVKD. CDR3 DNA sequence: TGTGCCACACGACAGACAAAATACGAGCAGTACTTC. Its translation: CATRQTKYEQYF.

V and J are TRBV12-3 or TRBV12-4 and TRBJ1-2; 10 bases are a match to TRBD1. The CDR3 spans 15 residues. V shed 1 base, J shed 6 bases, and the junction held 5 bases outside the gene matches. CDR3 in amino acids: CASSLVGDRGDGYTF. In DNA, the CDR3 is TGTGCCAGCAGTTTAGTGGGGGACAGGGGCGATGGCTACACCTTC.

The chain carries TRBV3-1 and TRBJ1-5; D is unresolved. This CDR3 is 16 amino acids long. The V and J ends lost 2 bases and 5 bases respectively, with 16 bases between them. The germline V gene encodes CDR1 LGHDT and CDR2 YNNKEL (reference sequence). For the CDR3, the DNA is TGTGCCAGCAGCCAAAGTAGGACCTGGCTCGATCAGCCCCAGCATTTT. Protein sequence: CASSQSRTWLDQPQHF. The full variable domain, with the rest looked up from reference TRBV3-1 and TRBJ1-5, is DTAVSQTPKYLVTQMGNDKSIKCEQNLGHDTMYWYKQDSKKFLKIMFSYNNKELIINETVPNRFSPKSPDKAHLNLHINSLELGDSAVYFCASSQSRTWLDQPQHFGDGTRLSIL.

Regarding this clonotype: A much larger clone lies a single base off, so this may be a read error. CDR3 nucleotide sequence: TGTGCCAGCAGACAACAGGGGGCCGGGGAGCCGTTTTTT. It specifies CASRQQGAGEPFF. The chain has TRBV7-4 and TRBJ2-2, with 9 bases fitting TRBD1. The germline gives CDR1 SGHVT, CDR2 SQSDAQ. The CDR3 is 13 residues long.

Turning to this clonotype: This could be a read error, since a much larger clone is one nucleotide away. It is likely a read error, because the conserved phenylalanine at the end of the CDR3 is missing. CDR3 nucleotides: TGTGCCAGTAACCTGGATGGGGGATTTACCTACGAGCAGTACCTC. Translated, it gives CASNLDGGFTYEQYL. V gene TRBV6-1 combines with J gene TRBJ2-7, with D tentatively TRBD1 or TRBD2 (5 bases each). Between the trimmed V and J ends, which lost 9 bases and 2 bases, there was a span of 20 bases. The CDR3 has 15 amino acids. CDR1 and CDR2 from the germline V gene are MNHNS and SASEGT.

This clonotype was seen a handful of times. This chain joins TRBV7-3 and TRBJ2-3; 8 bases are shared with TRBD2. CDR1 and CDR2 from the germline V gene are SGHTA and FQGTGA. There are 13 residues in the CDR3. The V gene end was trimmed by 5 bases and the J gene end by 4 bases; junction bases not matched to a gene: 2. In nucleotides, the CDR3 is TGTGCCAGCAGCCCCGGGGGGGCAGATACGCAGTATTTT. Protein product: CASSPGGADTQYF.

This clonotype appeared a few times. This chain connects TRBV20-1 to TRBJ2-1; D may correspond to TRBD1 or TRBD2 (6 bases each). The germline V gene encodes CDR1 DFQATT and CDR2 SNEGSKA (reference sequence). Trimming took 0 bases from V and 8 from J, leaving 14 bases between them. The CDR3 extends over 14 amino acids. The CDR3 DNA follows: TGCAGTGCTAGAGATCCACAGGGCGGGGATGAGCAGTTCTTC. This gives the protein CSARDPQGGDEQFF.

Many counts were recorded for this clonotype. CDR3 coding DNA: TGCAGTGCTAGACAAACTAGCGGACAAGAGACCCAGTACTTC. Protein: CSARQTSGQETQYF. The chain combines TRBV20-1 with TRBJ2-5; 8 bases agree with TRBD2. This CDR3 is built from 14 residues. Germline loops: CDR1 DFQATT, CDR2 SNEGSKA (reference sequence). The V and J ends lost 2 bases and 2 bases, in that order; junction bases with no gene match: 4.

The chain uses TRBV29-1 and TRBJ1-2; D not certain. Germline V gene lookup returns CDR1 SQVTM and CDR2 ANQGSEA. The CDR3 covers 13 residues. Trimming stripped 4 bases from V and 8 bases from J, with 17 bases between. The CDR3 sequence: CSVVVSETGGYTF. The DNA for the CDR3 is TGCAGCGTTGTGGTCAGCGAGACGGGGGGCTACACCTTC.

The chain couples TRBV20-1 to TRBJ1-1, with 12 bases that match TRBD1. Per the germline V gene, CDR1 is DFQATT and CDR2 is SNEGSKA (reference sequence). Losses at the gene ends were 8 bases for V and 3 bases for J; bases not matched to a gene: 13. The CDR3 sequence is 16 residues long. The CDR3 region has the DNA TGCAGTCCAGGGGGGGACAGGGGGCCGTTGGACACTGAAGCTTTCTTT. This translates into CSPGGDRGPLDTEAFF.

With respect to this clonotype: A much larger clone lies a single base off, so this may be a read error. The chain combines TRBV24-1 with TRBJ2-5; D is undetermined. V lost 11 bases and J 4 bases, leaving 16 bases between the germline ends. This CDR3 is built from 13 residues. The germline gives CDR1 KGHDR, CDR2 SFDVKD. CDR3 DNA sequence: TGTGCCAGCTCACCGGTCAGTTCAGAGACCCAGTACTTC. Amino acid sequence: CASSPVSSETQYF.

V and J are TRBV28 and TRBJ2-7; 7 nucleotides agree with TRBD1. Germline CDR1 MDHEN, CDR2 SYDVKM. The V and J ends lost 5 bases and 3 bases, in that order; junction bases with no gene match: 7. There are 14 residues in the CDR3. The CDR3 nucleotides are TGTGCCAGCAGTCCGCACCGGGACAGCTACGAGCAGTACTTC. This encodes CASSPHRDSYEQYF.

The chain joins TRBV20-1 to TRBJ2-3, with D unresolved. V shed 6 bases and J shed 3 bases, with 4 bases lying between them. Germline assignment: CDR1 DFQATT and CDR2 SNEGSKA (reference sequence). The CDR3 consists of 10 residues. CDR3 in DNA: TGCAGTGCCACTACAGATACGCAGTATTTT. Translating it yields CSATTDTQYF.

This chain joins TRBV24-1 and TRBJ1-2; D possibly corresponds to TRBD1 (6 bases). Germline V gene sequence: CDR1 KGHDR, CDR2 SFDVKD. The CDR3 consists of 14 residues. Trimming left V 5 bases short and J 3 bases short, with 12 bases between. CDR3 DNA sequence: TGTGCCACCAGTGGGCCGGGGGGGCACTATGGCTACACCTTC. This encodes CATSGPGGHYGYTF.

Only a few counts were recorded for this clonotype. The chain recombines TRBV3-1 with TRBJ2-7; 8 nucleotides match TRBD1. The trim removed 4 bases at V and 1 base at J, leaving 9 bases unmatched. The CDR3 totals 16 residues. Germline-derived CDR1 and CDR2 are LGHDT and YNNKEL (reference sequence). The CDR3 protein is CASSPKGQGASYEQYF. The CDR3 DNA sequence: TGTGCCAGCAGCCCAAAAGGACAGGGAGCGTCCTACGAGCAGTACTTC.

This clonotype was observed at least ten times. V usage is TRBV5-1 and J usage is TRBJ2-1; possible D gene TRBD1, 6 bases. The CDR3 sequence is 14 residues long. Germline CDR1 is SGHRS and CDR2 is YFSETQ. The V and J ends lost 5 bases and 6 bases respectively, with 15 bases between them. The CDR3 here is CASRTTTGSNEQFF. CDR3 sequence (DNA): TGCGCCAGCAGGACGACAACAGGGTCCAATGAGCAGTTCTTC.

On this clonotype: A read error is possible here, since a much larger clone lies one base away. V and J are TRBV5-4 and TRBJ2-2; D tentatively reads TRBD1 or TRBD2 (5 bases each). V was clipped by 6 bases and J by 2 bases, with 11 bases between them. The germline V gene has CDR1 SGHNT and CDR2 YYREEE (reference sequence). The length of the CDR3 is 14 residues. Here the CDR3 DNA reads TGTGCCAGCACGACGGGACGCAACACCGGGGAGCTGTTTTTT. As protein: CASTTGRNTGELFF.

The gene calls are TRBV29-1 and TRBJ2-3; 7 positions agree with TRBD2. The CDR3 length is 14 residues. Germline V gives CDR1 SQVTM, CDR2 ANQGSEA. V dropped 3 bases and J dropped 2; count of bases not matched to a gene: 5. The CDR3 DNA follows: TGCAGCGTTGATCGGCTAGCGGTCACAGATACGCAGTATTTT. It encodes CSVDRLAVTDTQYF.

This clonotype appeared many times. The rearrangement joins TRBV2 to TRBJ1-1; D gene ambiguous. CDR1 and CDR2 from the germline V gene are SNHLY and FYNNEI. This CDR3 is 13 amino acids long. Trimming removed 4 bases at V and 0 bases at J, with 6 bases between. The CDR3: CASSAELNTEAFF. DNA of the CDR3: TGTGCCAGCAGTGCTGAATTGAACACTGAAGCTTTCTTT. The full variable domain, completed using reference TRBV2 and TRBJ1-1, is EPEVTQTPSHQVTQMGQEVILRCVPISNHLYFYWYRQILGQKVEFLVSFYNNEISEKSEIFDDQFSVERPDGSNFTLKIRSTKLEDSAMYFCASSAELNTEAFFGQGTRLTVV.